The 15 T cell receptor beta chains presented below share a single source sample, sequenced in a study of blood T cell repertoires in COVID-19 (dated by TCRdb to about 2020). Libraries were made using the immunoSEQ multiplex PCR assay. TCRdb took this table from immuneACCESS and kept in-frame rearrangements with V and J called. Such tables lack part of the clones; where checked against another copy, unresolved V genes explain under half of the gap, and the rest is unexplained. A total of about 97,000 clones appear in this sample, roughly 92% of them only once. Around 1.9% of the sample is in the top ten clones. Material: peripheral blood. Every receptor here comes from a woman aged 45 to 65 with COVID-19, enrolled during active disease.

This chain uses TRBV6-6 with TRBJ1-3; weak D call: TRBD1 (5 bases). V lost 6 bases and J lost 2, with 17 bases in between. From germline, CDR1 is MNHNY and CDR2 SVGAGI (reference sequence). The CDR3 totals 16 residues. CDR3 loop: CASRDRGEVAGNTIYF. The CDR3 DNA is TGTGCCAGCAGGGACCGGGGGGAAGTGGCTGGAAACACCATATATTTT.

A word on this clone: A junction end diverges from the germline sequence, so it may reflect a read error. The rearrangement joins TRBV3-1 (or the pseudogene TRBV3-2) to TRBJ1-1, with D unresolved. The CDR3 has 11 amino acids. Germline CDR1 is LGHDT and CDR2 is YNNKEL (reference sequence). The CDR3 sequence: CASSQDLARHF. For the CDR3, the DNA is TGTGCCAGCAGCCAAGATTTGGCACGACATTTT.

CDR3 sequence (DNA): TGTGCCAGCAGCATGGGACAGGGGGGGACCCAGTACTTC. This codes for CASSMGQGGTQYF. The V and J genes are TRBV5-6 and TRBJ2-5; 11 bases are a match to TRBD1. The CDR3 covers 13 residues. Germline-derived CDR1 and CDR2 are SGHDT and YYEEEE. The trim removed 4 bases at V and 7 bases at J, leaving 3 bases unmatched.

The chain is built from TRBV13 and TRBJ2-3; 7 positions match TRBD2. Unmatched junction bases numbered 2, after V lost 1 base and J lost 1 base. The germline gives CDR1 PRHDT, CDR2 FYEKMQ (reference sequence). The CDR3 has 15 amino acids. CDR3 protein: CASSLEAGGTDTQYF. CDR3 in DNA: TGTGCCAGCAGCTTAGAGGCGGGGGGCACAGATACGCAGTATTTT. The variable domain in full, with the rest retrieved from reference TRBV13 and TRBJ2-3, is AAGVIQSPRHLIKEKRETATLKCYPIPRHDTVYWYQQGPGQDPQFLISFYEKMQSDKGSIPDRFSAQQFSDYHSELNMSSLELGDSALYFCASSLEAGGTDTQYFGPGTRLTVL.

V is TRBV5-1 and J is TRBJ1-2; 9 bases are a match to TRBD1. Germline loops: CDR1 SGHRS, CDR2 YFSETQ. Trimming took 4 bases from V and 6 from J; bases not matched to a gene: 7. The CDR3 is 14 residues long. CDR3 in amino acids: CASSQTGTGNGYTF. In nucleotides, the CDR3 is TGCGCCAGCAGCCAGACCGGGACAGGGAATGGCTACACCTTC.

The chain combines TRBV30 with TRBJ2-1, with TRBD2 identical over 8 bases. V lost 3 bases to trimming and J lost 10 bases; unmatched junction nucleotides: 11. The CDR3 runs 14 residues. Per germline, CDR1 GTSNPN and CDR2 SVGIG (reference sequence). The CDR3 here is CAWSRSGGADEQFF. The CDR3 DNA is TGTGCCTGGAGCCGATCCGGGGGGGCCGACGAGCAGTTCTTC. Full variable domain (rest looked up from reference TRBV30 and TRBJ2-1): SQTIHQWPATLVQPVGSPLSLECTVEGTSNPNLYWYRQAAGRGLQLLFYSVGIGQISSEVPQNLSASRPQDRQFILSSKKLLLSDSGFYLCAWSRSGGADEQFFGPGTRLTVL.

The chain combines TRBV2 with TRBJ1-6; no clear D gene. Germline V gene lookup returns CDR1 SNHLY and CDR2 FYNNEI. V was trimmed by 0 bases and J by 7 bases, leaving 10 bases between them. This CDR3 has 15 residues. The DNA for the CDR3 is TGTGCCAGCAGTGAAGCGCTCGCGGGGAATTCACCCCTCCACTTT. It codes for CASSEALAGNSPLHF. Full variable domain (missing parts from reference TRBV2 and TRBJ1-6): EPEVTQTPSHQVTQMGQEVILRCVPISNHLYFYWYRQILGQKVEFLVSFYNNEISEKSEIFDDQFSVERPDGSNFTLKIRSTKLEDSAMYFCASSEALAGNSPLHFGNGTRLTVT.

V usage is TRBV7-2 and J usage is TRBJ1-4, with a tentative D call TRBD1 (5 bases). The V and J ends lost 5 bases and 7 bases respectively, with 17 bases between them. This CDR3 is 15 amino acids long. Germline CDR1 and CDR2: SGHTA and FQGNSA. CDR3: CASSIGGGRVEKLFF. Here the CDR3 DNA reads TGTGCCAGCAGCATCGGCGGGGGGAGGGTTGAAAAACTGTTTTTT. Looking up the rest from reference TRBV7-2 and TRBJ1-4 gives the full variable domain: GAGVSQSPSNKVTEKGKDVELRCDPISGHTALYWYRQSLGQGLEFLIYFQGNSAPDKSGLPSDRFSAERTGGSVSTLTIQRTQQEDSAVYLCASSIGGGRVEKLFFGSGTQLSVL.

The rearrangement uses TRBV5-4 and TRBJ2-2; 10 nucleotides align to TRBD2. Per the germline V gene, CDR1 is SGHNT and CDR2 is YYREEE (reference sequence). Trimming at V came to 4 bases and at J to 2 bases, leaving 5 bases not matched to a gene. The CDR3 is made up of 16 amino acids. The CDR3 is CASSALAGVNTGELFF. The CDR3 nucleotides are TGTGCCAGCAGCGCGCTAGCGGGGGTAAACACCGGGGAGCTGTTTTTT.

The chain joins TRBV6-6 to TRBJ2-3; 14 positions agree with TRBD2. The CDR3 is made up of 17 amino acids. V trimming: 5 bases; J trimming: 5 bases; junction bases outside the gene matches: 9. The germline gives CDR1 MNHNY, CDR2 SVGAGI (reference sequence). CDR3 protein: CASSPRLAGGQGDTQYF. Written as DNA, the CDR3 is TGTGCCAGCAGTCCCCGACTAGCGGGGGGGCAGGGAGATACGCAGTATTTT.

This sequence joins TRBV24-1 and TRBJ2-3, with 9 nucleotides matching TRBD1. V gave up 0 bases and J gave up 4 bases; unmatched junction bases: 4. This CDR3 is 16 amino acids long. CDR1 is KGHDR, CDR2 SFDVKD, per germline. The CDR3 is CATSDLRDRAADTQYF. DNA for the CDR3: TGTGCCACCAGTGATTTGAGGGACAGGGCGGCAGATACGCAGTATTTT.

This clone was observed once. The chain links TRBV2 to TRBJ2-1, with 13 bases fitting TRBD2. Germline V CDR1 and CDR2: SNHLY, FYNNEI. The CDR3 has 16 residues. V lost 2 bases to trimming and J lost 9 bases; unmatched junction nucleotides: 7. CDR3 coding DNA: TGTGCCAGCAGTGAATTGGGGACTAGCGGGGTCAGTGAGCAGTTCTTC. This gives the protein CASSELGTSGVSEQFF.

The chain couples TRBV2 to TRBJ1-5; D remains unclear. V dropped 1 base and J dropped 5 bases, with 6 bases sitting between them. The CDR3 length is 13 residues. Looked up from germline, CDR1 is SNHLY and CDR2 is FYNNEI. This chain's CDR3 is CASSEGAHQPQHF. The CDR3 region has the DNA TGTGCCAGCAGTGAAGGAGCGCATCAGCCCCAGCATTTT.

The rearrangement uses TRBV10-2 and TRBJ2-5; 11 bases are a match to TRBD2. The CDR3 has 15 amino acids. Germline V gene sequence: CDR1 WSHSY, CDR2 SAAADI. The V and J ends lost 5 bases and 2 bases, in that order; junction bases with no gene match: 4. DNA of the CDR3: TGCGCCAGCAGTTTTTCTAGCGGGGGGCAAGAGACCCAGTACTTC. Protein: CASSFSSGGQETQYF.

This rearrangement joins TRBV4-2 to TRBJ1-2; a weak D match, TRBD1 (6 bases). Germline-derived CDR1 and CDR2 are LGHNA and YNFKEQ. Deletions cut 0 bases from V and 9 bases from J, with 14 bases between. This CDR3 has 14 amino acids. CDR3 residues: CASSQEGDRRSYTF. CDR3 nucleotide sequence: TGTGCCAGCAGCCAAGAGGGAGACAGGCGGAGCTACACCTTC.